The next 10 T cell receptor beta chains were all read from a single sample in a study of blood T cell repertoires in COVID-19. Sequenced by immunoSEQ multiplex PCR; TCRdb stores in-frame clones only, minus some. The sample includes about 200,000 clones, about nine tenths seen only once; the top ten take roughly 2%. The sequenced material came from peripheral blood. These TCRs come from a woman between 45 and 60 years old with acute or convalescent COVID-19.

The V and J genes are TRBV19 and TRBJ2-5; maybe TRBD1 (7 bases). CDR1 is LNHDA, CDR2 SQIVND, per germline (reference sequence). V was clipped by 4 bases and J by 2 bases, with 17 bases between them. The CDR3 is 16 amino acids. This CDR3 is CASSRRGLALQETQYF. The CDR3 DNA sequence: TGTGCCAGTAGTAGGAGGGGGCTGGCTCTTCAAGAGACCCAGTACTTC.

This clone has a single count. This rearrangement joins TRBV3-1 (or the pseudogene TRBV3-2) to TRBJ1-5, with a weak D call TRBD1 (5 bases). The CDR3 is 17 residues long. Germline loops: CDR1 LGHDT, CDR2 YNNKEL (reference sequence). V shed 6 bases and J shed 0 bases, with 18 bases lying between them. For the CDR3, the DNA is TGTGCCAGCAGGAGAGGGAGGGGTAAGGATAGCAATCAGCCCCAGCATTTT. It yields the protein CASRRGRGKDSNQPQHF.

V gene TRBV10-2 combines with J gene TRBJ1-2, with unresolved D. CDR1 and CDR2 (germline): WSHSY, SAAADI. V was shortened by 2 bases and J by 8 bases, with 6 bases between the two germline ends. CDR3 length: 11 amino acids. The CDR3 DNA is TGCGCCAGCAGTGAGAAAAGCGGCTACACCTTC. It is translated as CASSEKSGYTF.

The chain uses TRBV10-3 and TRBJ1-4; D is perhaps TRBD1 (6 bases). In germline, CDR1 is ENHRY, CDR2 SYGVKD. V dropped 6 bases and J dropped 7 bases, with 12 bases sitting between them. The CDR3 is made up of 13 amino acids. The CDR3 spells CAIRSQGSEKLFF. Here the CDR3 DNA reads TGTGCCATCAGAAGCCAGGGGAGTGAAAAACTGTTTTTT.

A single count supports this clone. The CDR3: CASSTHNRDYEQYF. In DNA, the CDR3 is TGTGCCAGCAGCACTCATAACAGGGATTACGAGCAGTACTTC. The chain recombines TRBV5-6 with TRBJ2-7; TRBD1 is a possible D gene (6 bases). Trimming shortened V by 4 bases and J by 4 bases, and 15 bases separated the two germline ends. The CDR3 totals 14 residues. Germline lookup yields CDR1 SGHDT and CDR2 YYEEEE.

The chain employs TRBV18 and TRBJ1-1; D might be TRBD1 (5 bases). Germline CDR1 reads KGHSH; CDR2 reads LQKENI. The CDR3 has 13 amino acids. Trimming took off 1 base at V and 3 bases at J, with 6 bases between the two ends. CDR3 nucleotides: TGTGCCAGCTCACCACGCAGGGACACTGAAGCTTTCTTT. Translating gives CASSPRRDTEAFF.

CDR3 amino acids: CASSYNRGLAGVWNEQFF. The CDR3 DNA reads as TGTGCCAGCAGTTATAACAGGGGACTAGCGGGGGTCTGGAATGAGCAGTTCTTC. The chain recombines TRBV6-2 or TRBV6-3 with TRBJ2-1, with 14 bases fitting TRBD2. There are 18 residues in the CDR3. Germline V gene data show CDR1 as MNHEY and CDR2 as SVGEGT. The ends lost 3 bases at V and 7 bases at J; junction bases unmatched: 11.

The chain uses TRBV30 and TRBJ2-3; a possible D gene is TRBD2 (5 bases). CDR1 and CDR2 from the germline V gene are GTSNPN and SVGIG (reference sequence). V dropped 1 base and J dropped 0 bases, with 11 bases sitting between them. This CDR3 spans 15 amino acids. CDR3 in amino acids: CAWSGNGGSTDTQYF. CDR3 bases: TGTGCCTGGAGTGGAAATGGCGGGAGCACAGATACGCAGTATTTT.

The chain combines TRBV18 with TRBJ2-5; maybe TRBD2 (5 bases). Per germline, CDR1 KGHSH and CDR2 LQKENI. The CDR3 is 13 residues long. Trimming took off 3 bases at V and 3 bases at J, with 8 bases between the two ends. CDR3 loop: CASSPQLEETQYF. CDR3 DNA sequence: TGTGCCAGCTCACCTCAACTAGAAGAGACCCAGTACTTC.

V is TRBV7-9 and J is TRBJ1-4, with 8 bases fitting TRBD1. Germline V gene sequence: CDR1 SEHNR, CDR2 FQNEAQ (reference sequence). This CDR3 is built from 15 residues. Losses at the gene ends were 6 bases for V and 5 bases for J; bases not matched to a gene: 8. CDR3 coding DNA: TGTGCCAGCAGGCAAGGACAGGGTGCCAATGAAAAACTGTTTTTT. As protein: CASRQGQGANEKLFF. The variable domain in full, completed from reference TRBV7-9 and TRBJ1-4, reads DTGVSQNPRHKITKRGQNVTFRCDPISEHNRLYWYRQTLGQGPEFLTYFQNEAQLEKSRLLSDRFSAERPKGSFSTLEIQRTEQGDSAMYLCASRQGQGANEKLFFGSGTQLSVL.